This section outlines one T cell receptor (beta chain) sequence together with its context. This clone was detected once. No antigen is known for it. No much larger clone is present one base from it, and per-base qualities are unavailable. The CDR3 regions of human TCRbeta chains were analyzed by immunosequencing. The authors processed their data as follows. TCRs in the repertoires were matched against a reference library of SARS-CoV-2-specific TCRs that had been generated with the MIRA antigen-specificity platform. Breadth was defined as the fraction of unique TCRs that were SARS-CoV-2-associated. Depth was defined as the fraction of total T cells that were SARS-CoV-2-associated. Using the MIRA data, each spike-specific TCR was mapped to the spike region that the TCR reacts to and placed in a CD4 or CD8 class. Log10-transformed breadth and depth values were compared by one-way ANOVA with Sidak's multiple comparisons tests. This is the immuneACCESS table as TCRdb keeps it, with only in-frame sequences that have V and J called. A part of the clones is gone; compared with another copy, unresolved V genes explain less than half, and the rest is unexplained. V and J calls and clone size are as listed in that table; D and trimming were resolved from the DNA. In this sample the table shows tens of thousands of clones, around three quarters of which occur a single time. The top ten hold over 3% of the sample.

Reading the label with the study, this specimen's time point is: about 28 days (+/-7) after the second vaccine dose. Because spike-specific TCR depth and breadth did not differ between the two schedules, AZD1222 recipients who got a second dose at roughly 4 weeks were pooled with those who got a second dose at roughly 12 weeks. Vaccinee samples were obtained from the UK trials COV001 and COV002, which included a single-blind randomized controlled phase 2/3 trial of AZD1222 (ChAdOx1 nCoV-19) in healthy adults. Trial participant PBMC samples were collected at day 0 and day 28 after the second dose for TCRbeta chain sequencing. The data originate from a study of T cell responses to AZD1222 COVID-19 vaccine (dated by TCRdb to about 2021). Some background on the complete study: A total of more than 230 trial participants underwent TCR sequencing, of whom 200 to 220 received two doses of AZD1222 and some 26 received two doses of the MenACWY control vaccine. Trial participants were enrolled by age into 18-55, 56-69 and 70-plus year subgroups, with roughly 150, 30 and 60 TCR-sequenced participants respectively.

Points the paper makes about the study in general: Conclusions about previously exposed vaccinees were limited because only a handful of AZD1222 recipients were SARS-CoV-2 seropositive at baseline. Epitopes outside the regions mutated in the B.1.351 and B.1.1.7 variants were reportedly recognized by nearly half of the unique spike-specific TCRs. In the small 56-69-year group, the increase in depth fell short of significance, most likely because of low power. Vaccine-associated CD4 TCRs spanned the whole spike protein, with dominant responses in regions 160-218 and 743-854. Spike-specific TCR breadth and depth rose significantly after two AZD1222 doses compared with day 0 and with MenACWY recipients. Because no day 14 peak-response samples were available, the repertoires could be characterized only after the peak T cell response. Most participants were white British and females outnumbered males, and the authors suggested that clonal diversity may have been underestimated.

From the germline V gene, CDR1 is SGHTA and CDR2 is FQGNSA. V is reduced by 2 bases and J by 0 bases, leaving a spacing of 7 bases between them. Reading from cysteine to phenylalanine, the CDR3 counts 14 amino acids. This entry keeps only the CDR3 DNA: 42 bases, framed from base 1. The chain couples TRBV7-2 to TRBJ1-2, with no confidently assigned D gene. The source of this sequence is an adult who received the AZD1222 COVID-19 vaccine. The sample was peripheral blood, taken 28 days after the second AZD1222 dose. The CDR3 region reads CASSLSKANYGYTF. The nucleotides read TGTGCCAGCAGCTTATCAAAAGCTAACTATGGCTACACCTTC.